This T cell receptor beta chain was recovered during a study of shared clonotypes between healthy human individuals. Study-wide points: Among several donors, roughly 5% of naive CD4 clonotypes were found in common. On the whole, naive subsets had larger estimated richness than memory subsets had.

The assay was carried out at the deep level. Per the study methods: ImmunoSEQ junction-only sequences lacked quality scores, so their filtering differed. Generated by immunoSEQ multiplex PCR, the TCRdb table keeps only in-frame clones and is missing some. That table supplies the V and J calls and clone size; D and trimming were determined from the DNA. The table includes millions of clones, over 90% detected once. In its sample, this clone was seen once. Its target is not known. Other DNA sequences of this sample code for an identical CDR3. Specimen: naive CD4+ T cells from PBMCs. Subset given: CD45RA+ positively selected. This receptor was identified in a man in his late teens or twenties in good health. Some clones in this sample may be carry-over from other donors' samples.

The CDR3 here is CASSRDSYTGELFF. DNA for the CDR3: TGTGCCAGCAGCCGGGACAGCTACACCGGGGAGCTGTTTTTT. This chain links TRBV7-9 with TRBJ2-2; 7 bases align to TRBD1. The CDR3 runs 14 residues. Germline-derived CDR1 and CDR2 are SEHNR and FQNEAQ (reference sequence). The V segment lost 5 bases and the J segment 3 bases; nucleotides outside the gene matches: 3.